This T cell receptor beta chain was observed in a study of CXCR3-negative and CXCR3-positive naive CD8 T cells. For the study at large: Per-library TRB read counts averaged about 1.5 +/- 0.3 million, adding up to some 130 million in total. Study findings and constraints: Naive subsets showed comparable surface CD5, and TCR interaction strength was also inferred from TRB CDR3 physicochemistry. Comparison of naive CXCR3-negative and CXCR3-positive cells revealed similar TRBV-TRBJ usage, while memory cells differed.

In preparing the TRB cDNA libraries, 5' RACE with UMI labels was used. After re-calling the 5' RACE reads, TCRdb lists one entry per CDR3 protein, DNA absent. Listed are around 90,000 distinct CDR3 sequences; 0.9% to 1.2% falls within the top ten. The CDR3 totals 12 residues. From germline, CDR1 is SQVTM and CDR2 ANQGSEA. To note about this clonotype: Its antigen is still unknown.

The receptor was derived from a human donor in good health. Some clones in this sample may be carry-over from other donors' samples. The sequencing sample was made of naive CXCR3- CD8+ T cells from blood. The subset is: CD45RO-CCR7+CD27+CD95- naive CD8+ T cells lacking CXCR3 (TNR3-). The V call is TRBV29-1, the J call TRBJ1-1. CDR3 in amino acids: CSVAFTGTEAFF.